This T cell receptor beta chain was profiled in a study of shared clonotypes between healthy human individuals. Using immunoSEQ multiplex PCR, the repertoire was profiled, and TCRdb retains in-frame clones only, with some absent. Counted here are about 2.1 million clones, about 92% occurring once; the ten biggest clones make up about 1.8%. In the naive CD8 group, cells lacked CD45RO and were positively selected for CCR7, so terminally differentiated effector memory CD45RA+ cells were left out. The CDR3 runs to 19 residues. V gave up 9 bases and J gave up 1 base, with 27 bases separating them. The germline V gene encodes CDR1 MNHEY and CDR2 SMNVEV (reference sequence).

The J gene is TRBJ2-2, the V gene TRBV27, with D possibly TRBD2 on 5 matching bases. Sequencing was done on a sample of naive CD8+ T cells from PBMCs. The sequence was collected from a man between 18 and 35 years old in good health. Some clones in this sample may be carry-over from other donors' samples. CDR3 loop: CASTTKNSVPNRNTGELFF. CDR3 in DNA: TGTGCCAGTACCACGAAGAATAGCGTACCAAATCGGAACACCGGGGAGCTGTTTTTT.